The 6 T cell receptor beta chains reported below all come from one sample, sequenced in a study of T cells in women clearing cervical HPV infection. Produced via immunoSEQ multiplex PCR; TCRdb's table is partial and in-frame only. The sample's table shows under 30,000 clones. Input material: blood buffy coat. The source is a woman aged 18 to 75 with a cervical HPV16 infection that either progressed to CIN3+ or cleared (not recorded which).

A remark on this clone: The read halts 3 residues ahead of the CDR3 end, with the missing end drawn from the germline J gene. This chain links TRBV29-1 with TRBJ2-1; D perhaps matches TRBD2 (7 bases). With 0 bases removed from V and 6 bases from J, the gap between germline ends came to 9 bases. The CDR3 consists of 13 residues. The germline CDR1 and CDR2 sequences are SQVTM and ANQGSEA. Incomplete CDR3 DNA: TGCAGCGTTGAAGAAGGGGGGGTCAATGAG. Its protein is CSVEEGGVNE. In full, the CDR3 reads CSVEEGGVNEQFF.

CDR3 protein: CASSGEGNEQFF. The CDR3 bases that were read are TGTGCCAGCTCCGGGGAAGGCAATGAG. This chain joins TRBV18 and TRBJ2-1, with D tentatively TRBD2 (5 bases). The missing CDR3 end, 3 residues past where the read stops, is filled in from the germline J gene. The V and J ends lost 6 bases and 6 bases respectively, with 9 bases between them. This CDR3 comprises 12 residues. Germline V gene data show CDR1 as KGHSH and CDR2 as LQKENI.

In the case of this clone: The CDR3 end is not reached by the read, which stops 3 residues before it; the germline J gene fills it in. V usage is TRBV7-9 and J usage is TRBJ1-1; D is perhaps TRBD1 (6 bases). Trimming cost V 5 bases and J 7 bases, with 17 bases left between them. This CDR3 has 14 amino acids. The germline V gene encodes CDR1 SEHNR and CDR2 FQNEAQ (reference sequence). The CDR3 bases that were read are TGTGCCAGCAGCAGAATCGGACAGAAGTTTGAA. Encoded protein: CASSRIGQKFE. The full-length CDR3 reads as CASSRIGQKFEAFF.

CDR3 sequence reads: CASSYRGRDGYTF. The part of the CDR3 DNA that was read is TGTGCCAGCAGTTACAGGGGGCGGGATGGC. This chain uses TRBV7-6 with TRBJ1-2; 9 bases are a match to TRBD1. Read data end 3 residues before the CDR3 end; the end is taken from the germline J gene. CDR3 size: 13 residues. The junction had 5 bases not matched to a gene; V was cut back by 6 bases and J by 6 bases. The V gene's germline CDR1 is SGHVS and CDR2 FNYEAQ.

In regard to this clone: A junction boundary mismatches the germline segment, possibly from a read error. The CDR3 end lies 3 residues beyond the end of the read and is filled in from the germline J gene. This rearrangement joins TRBV12-5 to TRBJ1-3, with 10 bases that match TRBD1. This CDR3 has 15 residues. In germline, CDR1 is LGHNT, CDR2 FRNRAP. The sequenced CDR3 bases are TGTGCTTCGGGCGGGACAGGGGACTCTGGAAACACT. It specifies CASGGTGDSGNT. In full, the CDR3 is CASGGTGDSGNTIYF. Full variable domain (remainder filled in from reference TRBV12-5 and TRBJ1-3): DARVTQTPRHKVTEMGQEVTMRCQPILGHNTVFWYRQTMMQGLELLAYFRNRAPLDDSGMPKDRFSAEMPDATLATLKIQPSEPRDSAVYFCASGGTGDSGNTIYFGEGSWLTVV.

Comments on this clone: Sequencing ends 3 residues short of the CDR3 end; the germline J gene provides the rest. J is TRBJ2-2 and V is TRBV19; TRBD1 agrees at 7 bases. The CDR3 runs 13 residues. Looked up from germline, CDR1 is LNHDA and CDR2 is SQIVND (reference sequence). CDR3 loop: CASMNRGTEKLFF. CDR3 bases read: TGTGCCAGTATGAACAGGGGAACTGAAAAG.